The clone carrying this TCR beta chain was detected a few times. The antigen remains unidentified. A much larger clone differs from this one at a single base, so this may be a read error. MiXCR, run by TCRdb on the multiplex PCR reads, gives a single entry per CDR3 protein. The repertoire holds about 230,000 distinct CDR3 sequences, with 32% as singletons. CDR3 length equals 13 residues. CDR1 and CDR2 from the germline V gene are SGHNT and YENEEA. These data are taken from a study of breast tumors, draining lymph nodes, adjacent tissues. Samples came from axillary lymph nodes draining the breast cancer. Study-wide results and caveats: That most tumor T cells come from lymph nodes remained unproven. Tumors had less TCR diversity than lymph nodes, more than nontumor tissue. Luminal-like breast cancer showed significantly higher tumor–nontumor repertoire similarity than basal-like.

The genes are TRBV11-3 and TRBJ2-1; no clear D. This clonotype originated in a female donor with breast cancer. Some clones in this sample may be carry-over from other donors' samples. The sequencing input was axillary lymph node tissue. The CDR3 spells CASGRSSYTEQFF. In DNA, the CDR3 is TGTGCCAGCGGTAGAAGCTCCTACACTGAGCAGTTCTTC.